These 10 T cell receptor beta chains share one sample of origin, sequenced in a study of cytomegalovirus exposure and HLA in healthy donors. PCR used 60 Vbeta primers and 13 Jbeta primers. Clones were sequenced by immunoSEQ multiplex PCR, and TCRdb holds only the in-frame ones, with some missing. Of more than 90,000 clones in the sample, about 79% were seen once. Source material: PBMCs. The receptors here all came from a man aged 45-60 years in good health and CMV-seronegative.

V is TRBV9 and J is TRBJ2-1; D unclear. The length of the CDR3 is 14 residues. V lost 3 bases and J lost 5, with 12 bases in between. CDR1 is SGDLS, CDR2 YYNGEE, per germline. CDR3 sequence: CASSDWSGNNEQFF. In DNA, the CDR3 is TGTGCCAGCAGCGACTGGAGTGGCAACAATGAGCAGTTCTTC. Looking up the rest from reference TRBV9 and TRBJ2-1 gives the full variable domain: DSGVTQTPKHLITATGQRVTLRCSPRSGDLSVYWYQQSLDQGLQFLIQYYNGEERAKGNILERFSAQQFPDLHSELNLSSLELGDSALYFCASSDWSGNNEQFFGPGTRLTVL.

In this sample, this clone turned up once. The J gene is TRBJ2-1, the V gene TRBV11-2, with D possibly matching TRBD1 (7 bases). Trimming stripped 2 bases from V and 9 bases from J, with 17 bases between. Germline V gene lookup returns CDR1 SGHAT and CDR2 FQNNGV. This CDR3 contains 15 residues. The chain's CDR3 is CASSLRGPPGGEQFF. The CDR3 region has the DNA TGTGCCAGCAGCTTAAGGGGGCCCCCCGGGGGTGAGCAGTTCTTC.

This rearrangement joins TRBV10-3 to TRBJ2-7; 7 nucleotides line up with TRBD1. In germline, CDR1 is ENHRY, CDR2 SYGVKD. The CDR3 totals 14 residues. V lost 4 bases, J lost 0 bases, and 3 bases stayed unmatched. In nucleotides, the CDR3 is TGTGCCATCAGTGCTCAGGGGGACTCCTACGAGCAGTACTTC. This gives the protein CAISAQGDSYEQYF.

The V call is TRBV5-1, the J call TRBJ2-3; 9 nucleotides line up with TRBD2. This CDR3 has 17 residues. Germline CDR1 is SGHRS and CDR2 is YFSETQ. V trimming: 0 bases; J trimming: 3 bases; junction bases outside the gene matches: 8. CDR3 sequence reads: CASSLVAGVARTDTQYF. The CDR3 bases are TGCGCCAGCAGCTTGGTAGCGGGAGTAGCCAGAACAGATACGCAGTATTTT.

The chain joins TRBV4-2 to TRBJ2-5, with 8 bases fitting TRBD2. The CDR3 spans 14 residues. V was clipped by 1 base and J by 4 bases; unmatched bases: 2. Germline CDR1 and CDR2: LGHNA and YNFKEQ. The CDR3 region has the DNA TGTGCCAGCAGCCAAGGAACTAGCGGAGAGACCCAGTACTTC. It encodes CASSQGTSGETQYF.

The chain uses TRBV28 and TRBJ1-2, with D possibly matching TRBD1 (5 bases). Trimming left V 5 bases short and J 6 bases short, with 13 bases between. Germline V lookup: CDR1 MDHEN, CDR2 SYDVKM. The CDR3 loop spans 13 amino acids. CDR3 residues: CASSGPGGNGYTF. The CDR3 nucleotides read TGTGCCAGCAGTGGCCCCGGGGGAAATGGCTACACCTTC.

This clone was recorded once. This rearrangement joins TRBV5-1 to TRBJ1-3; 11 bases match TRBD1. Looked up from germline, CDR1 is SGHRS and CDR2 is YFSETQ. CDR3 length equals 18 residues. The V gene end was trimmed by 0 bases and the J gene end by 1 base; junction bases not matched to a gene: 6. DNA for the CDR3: TGCGCCAGCAGCTTGGCCGGGACAGGGGGTTTTTCTGGAAACACCATATATTTT. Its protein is CASSLAGTGGFSGNTIYF.

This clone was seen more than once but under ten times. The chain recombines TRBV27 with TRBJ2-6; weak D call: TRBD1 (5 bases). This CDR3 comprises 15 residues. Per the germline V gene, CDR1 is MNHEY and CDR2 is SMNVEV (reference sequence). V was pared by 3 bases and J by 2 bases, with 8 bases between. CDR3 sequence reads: CASSFLGAGANVLTF. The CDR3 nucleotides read TGTGCCAGCAGTTTTCTAGGGGCTGGGGCCAACGTCCTGACTTTC.

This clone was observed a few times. The CDR3 loop is CASSSRTGWEKLFF. The CDR3, as DNA: TGTGCCAGCAGCTCTCGGACAGGGTGGGAAAAACTGTTTTTT. The chain joins TRBV7-9 to TRBJ1-4; TRBD1 agrees at 8 bases. CDR1 SEHNR and CDR2 FQNEAQ come from the germline V gene (reference sequence). This CDR3 is built from 14 residues. The V segment lost 4 bases and the J segment 8 bases; nucleotides outside the gene matches: 6.

The CDR3 is CASSLGLAGEVYEQYF. CDR3 coding DNA: TGTGCCAGCAGCTTAGGGTTAGCGGGAGAAGTCTACGAGCAGTACTTC. This sequence joins TRBV7-9 and TRBJ2-7, with 9 bases fitting TRBD2. The germline V gene has CDR1 SEHNR and CDR2 FQNEAQ (reference sequence). CDR3 length equals 16 residues. V lost 1 base to trimming and J lost 3 bases; unmatched junction nucleotides: 7.